The clone carrying this T cell receptor beta chain was seen a handful of times. As yet, its antigen is unknown. The data derive from a study of T cells after yellow fever vaccination. Overall study findings and caveats: Reappearance after the booster was seen for most primary-vaccination clones, at 95% to 97% CD4 and 85% to 90% CD8.

CDR1 and CDR2 (germline): SGHNT, YYREEE (reference sequence). This CDR3 spans 16 amino acids. V was cut by 0 bases and J by 0 bases, with 12 bases left in between. Each CDR3 protein gets one entry after TCRdb re-called the 5' RACE reads with MiXCR. The sample yields approximately 550,000 distinct CDR3 sequences, less than 15% seen once. The starting material was PBMCs, obtained on the day of the yellow fever booster vaccination. This clonotype originated in a young man who received the YFV17D yellow fever vaccine. J is TRBJ1-1 and V is TRBV5-4; D might be TRBD1 (5 bases). The DNA of the CDR3 is TGTGCCAGCAGCTTGGACAGCTGGGGCATGAACACTGAAGCTTTCTTT. Translating gives CASSLDSWGMNTEAFF.